The clone carrying this T cell receptor (beta chain) was seen more than once but under ten times. Its target is not known. Sorted populations were all over 98% pure. This sample was included in a study of beta chain features in type 1 diabetes. Findings of the study overall: Relative to healthy donors, patients appeared to have naive, central memory and Treg TCRB repertoires that were more similar. Researchers report that Type 1 diabetes patients had moderately but significantly shorter TCRB CDR3s across all four CD4+ subsets. VDJ junctions from patients with type 1 diabetes contained fewer insertions and more deletions.

Expressed TCRB transcripts were sequenced because the entire RNA isolate underwent reverse transcription. Approximately 3.5 million reads per sample were averaged for naive, central memory and regulatory samples. Clones were read by immunoSEQ multiplex PCR, and TCRdb kept only the in-frame ones, dropping some. The data contain some 63,000 clones, roughly half of them singletons. The J segment lost 1 base and the V segment lost 7 bases, leaving 5 bases of the junction unmatched. The CDR3 loop spans 13 amino acids. The germline CDR1 and CDR2 sequences are SQVTM and ANQGSEA. The TCR sequence derives from a man aged 30 to 39 with type 1 diabetes. Specimen: central memory CD4+ T cells from blood. The V gene is TRBV29-1, the J gene TRBJ1-1; 8 nucleotides match TRBD1. The CDR3, as DNA: TGCAGCGGAAGGACAGGGACGAACACTGAAGCTTTCTTT. The encoded protein is CSGRTGTNTEAFF.